A single sample gave rise to the 11 T cell receptor beta chains below, sequenced in a study of T cells in Graves' hyperthyroidism and ophthalmopathy. Researchers amplified the TCR beta CDR3 regions from RNA transcripts. TCR CDR3 underwent first-round RT-PCR with the HTBI primer set. TCRdb fed the multiplex PCR reads into MiXCR, producing one record per CDR3 protein. The repertoire consists of about 300,000 distinct CDR3 sequences, with approximately 18% occurring once and the leading ten covering just under 40%. The sequenced material came from blood. The receptors shown here come from a man in his fifties with Graves' ophthalmopathy.

This clonotype appeared many times. The rearrangement uses TRBV5-4 and TRBJ2-1, with D uncertain. Trimming cost V 4 bases and J 7 bases, with 12 bases left between them. Germline V gene lookup returns CDR1 SGHNT and CDR2 YYREEE (reference sequence). The CDR3 sequence is 13 residues long. CDR3 DNA: TGTGCCAGCAGCCTCCTCCTAGGGAATGAGCAGTTCTTC. It translates to CASSLLLGNEQFF. Based on the CDR3 plus reference TRBV5-4 and TRBJ2-1, the full variable domain is ETGVTQSPTHLIKTRGQQVTLRCSSQSGHNTVSWYQQALGQGPQFIFQYYREEENGRGNFPPRFSGLQFPNYSSELNVNALELDDSALYLCASSLLLGNEQFFGPGTRLTVL.

This chain uses TRBV6-1 with TRBJ2-3, with unresolved D. The CDR3 consists of 12 residues. The germline V gene has CDR1 MNHNS and CDR2 SASEGT. The V end was cut by 3 bases, the J end by 7 bases, with 8 bases between. CDR3 DNA sequence: TGTGCCAGCAGTGAGGGCGGATATACGCAGTATTTT. Amino acids: CASSEGGYTQYF.

V and J are TRBV4-1 and TRBJ2-1; D possibly corresponds to TRBD2 (6 bases). CDR3 size: 17 residues. Between the trimmed V and J ends, which lost 3 bases and 0 bases, there was a span of 15 bases. From germline, CDR1 is MGHRA and CDR2 YSYEKL. The CDR3 protein is CASSHRRDLGSYNEQFF. The DNA for the CDR3 is TGCGCCAGCAGCCATCGGAGGGACTTAGGCTCCTACAATGAGCAGTTCTTC.

The J gene is TRBJ1-1, the V gene TRBV9; tentatively, D is TRBD1 (5 bases). Trimming pared 4 bases from V and 4 bases from J, leaving 17 bases between. The CDR3 is 15 residues long. Per germline, CDR1 SGDLS and CDR2 YYNGEE. The CDR3, as DNA: TGTGCCAGCAGCCTTTCACAGGTTATGAGCACTGAAGCTTTCTTT. Its translation: CASSLSQVMSTEAFF.

This clonotype was detected ten times or more. The gene calls are TRBV5-1 and TRBJ2-5; possible D gene TRBD1, 6 bases. Germline V gene sequence: CDR1 SGHRS, CDR2 YFSETQ. V was pared by 5 bases and J by 2 bases, with 10 bases between. The CDR3 totals 13 residues. The CDR3 DNA follows: TGCGCCAGCAGAGGGGGAGCGCAAGAGACCCAGTACTTC. This codes for CASRGGAQETQYF.

The rearrangement links TRBV2 to TRBJ2-7; D possibly corresponds to TRBD2 (6 bases). CDR1 is SNHLY, CDR2 FYNNEI, per germline. This CDR3 region has 13 residues. Trimming cost V 8 bases and J 2 bases, with 13 bases left between them. The CDR3 bases are TGTGCCAGCGCCCTGGGAGGTCCCTACGAGCAGTACTTC. Its translation: CASALGGPYEQYF.

There are a few counts of this clonotype. The V call is TRBV7-9, the J call TRBJ2-5; TRBD2 agrees at 12 bases. Germline V gives CDR1 SEHNR, CDR2 FQNEAQ (reference sequence). The CDR3 spans 18 residues. The junction had 14 bases not matched to a gene; V was cut back by 6 bases and J by 3 bases. Here the CDR3 reads CASSMSPMTSGREETQYF. The CDR3 bases are TGTGCCAGCAGTATGAGCCCGATGACTAGCGGGAGAGAAGAGACCCAGTACTTC.

This chain connects TRBV28 to TRBJ2-3, with D perhaps matching TRBD2 (6 bases). From germline, CDR1 is MDHEN and CDR2 SYDVKM. V lost 7 bases, J lost 2 bases, and 16 bases lay in between. The CDR3 is made up of 15 amino acids. The CDR3: CASITSGDSTDTQYF. DNA of the CDR3: TGTGCCAGCATCACGTCGGGGGACTCCACAGATACGCAGTATTTT.

This chain connects TRBV6-1 to TRBJ1-2; 9 positions agree with TRBD1. The CDR3 is made up of 14 amino acids. V was clipped by 5 bases and J by 8 bases; unmatched bases: 9. Per germline, CDR1 MNHNS and CDR2 SASEGT. The chain's CDR3 is CASSPTGTGQGYTF. As DNA, the CDR3 is TGTGCCAGCAGTCCGACCGGGACAGGGCAGGGCTACACCTTC.

The chain uses TRBV7-9 and TRBJ2-7; TRBD1 or TRBD2 may be the D gene (5 bases each). The ends were cut back, 4 bases at V and 1 base at J, with 17 bases in the middle. Per germline, CDR1 SEHNR and CDR2 FQNEAQ (reference sequence). The CDR3 is 16 residues long. CDR3 loop: CASSSGPIQASYEQYF. The CDR3 bases are TGTGCCAGCAGCTCGGGGCCCATCCAAGCGTCCTACGAGCAGTACTTC.

The gene calls are TRBV24-1 and TRBJ2-1, with D perhaps TRBD2 (6 bases). V lost 3 bases and J 0 bases, leaving 14 bases between the germline ends. The CDR3 runs 17 residues. Germline assignment: CDR1 KGHDR and CDR2 SFDVKD. The CDR3 spells CATSDTSSGYSYNEQFF. The CDR3 bases are TGTGCCACCAGTGATACTAGCAGCGGCTACTCCTACAATGAGCAGTTCTTC.